This T cell receptor beta chain was profiled in a study of cytomegalovirus exposure and HLA in healthy donors. Study-wide results and limits: In a later analysis, common viral pathogens appeared linked to several of the most significant clusters.

It was with 60 Vbeta and 13 Jbeta primers that the PCR ran. The method was immunoSEQ multiplex PCR; TCRdb's version includes in-frame clones alone and lacks a portion of them. Among 200,000 to 250,000 clones listed, around 77% were seen once. The CDR3 contains 14 residues. V was pared by 5 bases and J by 4 bases, with 3 bases of the junction left unmatched. The germline gives CDR1 SGHTA, CDR2 FQGNSA. Details on this clone: Its antigen is undetermined.

The sequenced sample consisted of PBMCs. The chain recombines TRBV7-2 with TRBJ1-2; 11 bases are a match to TRBD1. The clonotype originates from a woman in her thirties in good health and CMV-seronegative. The chain's CDR3 is CASSKGTGGYGYTF. As DNA, the CDR3 is TGTGCCAGCAGCAAGGGGACAGGGGGCTATGGCTACACCTTC.